This TCR beta chain was observed in a study of response to subunit inactivated influenza vaccine. Germline CDR1 is DFQATT and CDR2 is SNEGSKA (reference sequence). The V and J ends lost 2 bases and 13 bases respectively, with 27 bases between them. The CDR3 runs 17 residues. TCRdb re-derived calls from the RT-PCR reads in MiXCR, one entry per CDR3 protein. Here the sample spans 500,000 to 700,000 distinct CDR3 sequences, roughly 25% being singletons. This same sample was also part of a study on T cells expressing NK-cell markers. As reported in that work: The TCR beta cDNA came from 5'RACE template switching with UMIs. T cells sorted in several experiments were restricted to alpha-beta TCR T cells by an anti-gamma-delta TCR antibody. For six donors, the dominant NKG2C+ clonotypes made up roughly 1.0-7.0% of their CD8+ T cells.

This sequence was found in a middle-aged man who received an inactivated influenza vaccine. The material was CD4+ T cells sorted from PBMCs, obtained 12 days after vaccination. The chain couples TRBV20-1 to TRBJ1-6; weak D call: TRBD1 (5 bases). CDR3 sequence: CSARTSPGPLRGSPLHF. DNA for the CDR3: TGCAGTGCTAGAACCTCCCCGGGACCTCTAAGGGGTTCGCCCCTCCACTTT.